The 2 T cell receptor beta chains below were found in one sample sequenced in a study of cytomegalovirus exposure and HLA in healthy donors. PCR used 60 Vbeta primers and 13 Jbeta primers. The method was immunoSEQ multiplex PCR; TCRdb's version includes in-frame clones alone and lacks a portion of them. The sample holds about 120,000 clones; about 74% are singletons and the top ten take roughly 3.6%. Source material: PBMCs. The receptor source for this set is a man younger than 40 in good health and CMV-seronegative.

The rearrangement joins TRBV18 to TRBJ2-1, with 11 bases fitting TRBD2. Trimming cost V 2 bases and J 4 bases; bases outside gene matches: 4. The CDR3 consists of 16 residues. Germline assignment: CDR1 KGHSH and CDR2 LQKENI. The CDR3 sequence: CASSPTTSGGYNEQFF. The CDR3 region has the DNA TGTGCCAGCTCACCAACTACTAGCGGGGGATACAATGAGCAGTTCTTC.

V and J are TRBV28 and TRBJ1-6, with D possibly matching TRBD1 (6 bases). Germline CDR1 MDHEN, CDR2 SYDVKM. Between the trimmed V and J ends, which lost 2 bases and 8 bases, there was a span of 16 bases. The CDR3 consists of 16 residues. Written as DNA, the CDR3 is TGTGCCAGCAGTTTAATGACAGGTTGGGGTGATTCACCCCTCCACTTT. Encoded protein: CASSLMTGWGDSPLHF.